The following is a T cell receptor beta chain sequence with its context. Amplified TCR beta CDR3 regions derived from RNA transcripts. An initial round of RT-PCR targeting the TCR CDR3 relied on the HTBI primer set. A single record per CDR3 protein comes from TCRdb applying MiXCR to the multiplex PCR reads. The sample carries hundreds of thousands of distinct CDR3 sequences, roughly 20% recorded once. There are 16 residues in the CDR3. V was clipped by 4 bases and J by 5 bases, with 18 bases between them. Preceding any ophthalmopathy symptoms, the blood sample dates from first hyperthyroidism diagnosis. The sample belongs to a study of T cells in Graves' hyperthyroidism and ophthalmopathy.

The clonotype comes from a woman aged 50 to 60 with Graves' hyperthyroidism that later progressed to Graves' ophthalmopathy. The genes are TRBV12-3 or TRBV12-4 and TRBJ2-1, with no clear D. Sequenced material: blood. As DNA, the CDR3 is TGTGCCAGCAGTTCCCTTAGCAACCCTACTGACAATGAGCAGTTCTTC. Translated, it gives CASSSLSNPTDNEQFF.